The 14 T cell receptor beta chains in this list originate from one sample, sequenced in a study of CD8 T cells in ankylosing spondylitis. TCRdb called the 5' RACE reads again in MiXCR, with one record for every CDR3 protein. The data contain roughly 230,000 distinct CDR3 sequences, 15% to 20% of them seen just once; the ten biggest clones take up 25% to 40%. Source material: blood, either unsorted or a sorted T cell fraction (not recorded which). The receptors were gathered from a male donor with ankylosing spondylitis or in good health (not recorded which).

The sample holds a few counts of this clonotype. J is TRBJ2-7 and V is TRBV7-9; TRBD2 aligns across 8 bases. This CDR3 is 15 amino acids long. CDR1 is SEHNR, CDR2 FQNEAQ, per germline (reference sequence). Losses at the gene ends were 4 bases for V and 0 bases for J; bases not matched to a gene: 5. The CDR3 loop reads CASSSSGSPSYEQYF. The CDR3 nucleotides are TGTGCCAGCAGCTCCAGCGGGAGTCCCTCCTACGAGCAGTACTTC.

The J gene is TRBJ2-6, the V gene TRBV11-1; 8 bases are a match to TRBD2. Germline V gives CDR1 SGHAT, CDR2 FQDESV (reference sequence). CDR3 size: 19 residues. V was clipped by 6 bases and J by 0 bases; unmatched bases: 13. The CDR3 region has the DNA TGTGCCAGCAGTTCATTACTAGCGGCAACAAGCTCTGGGGCCAACGTCCTGACTTTC. It encodes CASSSLLAATSSGANVLTF.

This clonotype appeared many times. Written as DNA, the CDR3 is TGTGCCAGCAGCTTACTCACAGGGGCTGGCTCCTACGAGCAGTACTTC. Its protein is CASSLLTGAGSYEQYF. This sequence joins TRBV7-2 and TRBJ2-7; 7 positions agree with TRBD1. This CDR3 has 16 residues. V gave up 2 bases and J gave up 0 bases; unmatched junction bases: 7. Germline V CDR1 and CDR2: SGHTA, FQGNSA.

This clonotype was observed a few times. The gene calls are TRBV20-1 and TRBJ2-5; 9 bases are shared with TRBD2. Germline lookup yields CDR1 DFQATT and CDR2 SNEGSKA (reference sequence). V was pared by 1 base and J by 0 bases, with 6 bases of the junction left unmatched. The CDR3 is made up of 16 amino acids. For the CDR3, the DNA is TGCAGTGCTAGAGGGAGCGGGAGGCGGGACCAAGAGACCCAGTACTTC. Translation gives CSARGSGRRDQETQYF.

At least ten counts were recorded for this clonotype. This sequence joins TRBV9 and TRBJ2-7; 10 bases are a match to TRBD2. Trimming took 3 bases from V and 3 from J; bases not matched to a gene: 6. CDR3 length: 15 residues. Germline V gene lookup returns CDR1 SGDLS and CDR2 YYNGEE. The CDR3 reads CASSEGLAEDYEQYF. The CDR3 DNA follows: TGTGCCAGCAGCGAAGGACTAGCGGAAGACTACGAGCAGTACTTC.

This clonotype was observed a few times. The J gene is TRBJ2-4, the V gene TRBV25-1; D is perhaps TRBD2 (6 bases). The germline V and J ends were trimmed by 0 bases and 4 bases, with 10 bases remaining between them. CDR1 and CDR2 (germline): MGHDK, SYGVNS. This CDR3 spans 15 amino acids. CDR3 sequence: CASSEYRLGKNIQYF. In DNA form, the CDR3 reads TGTGCCAGCAGTGAATACCGACTAGGGAAAAACATTCAGTACTTC. The entire variable domain, with the rest obtained from reference TRBV25-1 and TRBJ2-4, is as follows: EADIYQTPRYLVIGTGKKITLECSQTMGHDKMYWYQQDPGMELHLIHYSYGVNSTEKGDLSSESTVSRIRTEHFPLTLESARPSHTSQYLCASSEYRLGKNIQYFGAGTRLSVL.

This clonotype was counted at least ten times. V usage is TRBV28 and J usage is TRBJ1-1; possibly TRBD1 for D (5 bases). The ends were cut back, 3 bases at V and 0 bases at J, with 20 bases in the middle. The CDR3 runs to 18 residues. Germline CDR1 and CDR2: MDHEN and SYDVKM. CDR3 region: CASSLELRGAWVNTEAFF. In DNA form, the CDR3 reads TGTGCCAGCAGTTTGGAACTCAGAGGGGCCTGGGTGAACACTGAAGCTTTCTTT.

This clonotype was seen many times. The J gene is TRBJ2-7, the V gene TRBV12-3 or TRBV12-4, with TRBD1 matching over 9 bases. The CDR3 has 15 residues. Trimming cost V 5 bases and J 2 bases; bases outside gene matches: 7. Here the CDR3 DNA reads TGTGCCAGCAGTACCGGGACAGGGTATCCCTACGAGCAGTACTTC. This translates into CASSTGTGYPYEQYF.

This clonotype was observed at least ten times. The rearrangement links TRBV4-1 to TRBJ2-2; tentatively, D is TRBD1 (5 bases). Trimming left V 1 base short and J 5 bases short, with 8 bases between. Germline V gives CDR1 MGHRA, CDR2 YSYEKL. The CDR3 consists of 14 residues. The CDR3 coding sequence is TGCGCCAGCAGCCAAGGCCCAGGGACCGGGGAGCTGTTTTTT. Translation: CASSQGPGTGELFF.

For this clonotype: A much larger clone is a single base away; this may be a read error. The chain links TRBV9 to TRBJ2-1; TRBD2 is a possible D gene (6 bases). Germline-derived CDR1 and CDR2 are SGDLS and YYNGEE. This CDR3 is built from 14 residues. CDR3: CTSSVEGLNNEQFF. CDR3 DNA sequence: TGTACCAGCAGCGTAGAGGGACTGAACAATGAGCAGTTCTTC.

The table lists this clonotype with many counts. The V and J genes are TRBV7-6 and TRBJ2-2; 10 bases are a match to TRBD2. V dropped 1 base and J dropped 4; count of bases not matched to a gene: 0. This CDR3 has 15 residues. CDR1 and CDR2 from the germline V gene are SGHVS and FNYEAQ. Here the CDR3 reads CASSLGTSGTGELFF. The CDR3 bases are TGTGCCAGCAGCTTAGGGACTAGCGGCACCGGGGAGCTGTTTTTT.

The J gene is TRBJ2-3, the V gene TRBV10-2; tentatively, D is TRBD1 (6 bases). The germline gives CDR1 WSHSY, CDR2 SAAADI. The CDR3 is 14 residues long. The V end lost 7 bases, the J end lost 3 bases, and 14 bases lay between the germline ends. The CDR3: CASNAGVGTDTQYF. The CDR3 nucleotides are TGCGCCAGCAATGCAGGGGTGGGTACAGATACGCAGTATTTT.

This clonotype was observed a few times. This chain links TRBV6-5 with TRBJ2-1; D not resolved. The CDR3 is made up of 12 amino acids. Germline V gene lookup returns CDR1 MNHEY and CDR2 SVGAGI. V shed 2 bases and J shed 7 bases, with 6 bases lying between them. The CDR3 loop reads CASSYGINEQFF. In DNA, the CDR3 is TGTGCCAGCAGTTACGGGATTAATGAGCAGTTCTTC.

V and J are TRBV12-3 or TRBV12-4 and TRBJ1-5; D gene unclear. CDR3 length: 14 amino acids. Trimming left V 1 base short and J 6 bases short, with 10 bases between. This chain's CDR3 is CASSLGAIPQPQHF. The DNA for the CDR3 is TGTGCCAGCAGTTTAGGCGCCATTCCTCAGCCCCAGCATTTT.